What follows is one TCR beta chain and its context. Its antigen specificity is not known. Nothing much larger sits one base from this clone, and base qualities are not available. TCR CDR3 regions were amplified from genomic DNA by multiplex PCR using the deep immunoSEQ assay. Extracted genomic DNA from each cell subset was spread evenly across all wells of several immunoSEQ 96-well plates, with each plate serving as a replicate. For sorted subsets, around 200 ng genomic DNA, equal to tens of thousands of T cell genomes, was loaded into each replicate PCR. Purified libraries were quantified with a Qubit 3.0 fluorometer, sized on a Bioanalyzer 2100, and re-quantified with the KAPA Library Quantification kit. Every immunoSEQ 96-well plate was sequenced on a dedicated single-read 150-cycle Illumina NextSeq 550 flow cell. Under the source paper's analysis protocol: Because only junctional sequences without quality scores were contained in the immunoSEQ output, filtering matching that applied to full-length reads could not be performed. To assign V/J genes and CDR3, sequences were annotated against IMGT germline references using PyIR, a Python wrapper for IgBLAST v1.9. Reads with weak V/J assignments (E-value above 1e-6), missing CDR3, stop codons, out-of-frame junctions, or ambiguous translated residues were removed. V3J clonotypes were defined as sequences sharing an identical inferred V gene, J gene, and CDR3 amino acid sequence. To compute the percentage overlap between repertoires, the number of shared unique clonotypes was divided by the size of the smaller repertoire. Repertoire richness was assessed with RTK rarefaction, the Chao1 estimator, and Recon v2.1 estimates of unobserved clonotypes. For all TCRbeta clonotypes obtained by the gDNA method from several donors, generation probabilities were computed with OLGA. The table comes from immuneACCESS by way of TCRdb, which keeps in-frame sequences with V and J called. Part of the clones is missing from these tables; in studies checked, under half for an unresolved V gene and the rest for unknown reasons. V, J and clone size reflect that table, while D and trimming were determined from the DNA. The sample table records about 800,000 clones; around 96% of these occur just once. The top ten hold less than 0.25% of the sample.

CDR3 length: 13 amino acids, cysteine to phenylalanine. The retained sequence is limited to the CDR3, 39 bases, with the frame set at the first base. CDR1 and CDR2 are read off the germline V gene as SGHVS and FQNEAQ. Trimming costs V 5 bases and J 6 bases, and their ends lie 10 bases apart. CD8 naive samples consisted of CD45RO-negative cells that were positively selected for CCR7, yielding a CD45RA+CCR7+ population without TemRA cells. The donors were healthy, HIV-negative adults who had no recently reported acute infections or vaccinations. Every donor was a Caucasian adult residing in Nashville, Tennessee, USA. After blood collection by leukapheresis, PBMCs were isolated using Ficoll-Histopaque density gradient centrifugation and then cryopreserved in the vapor phase of liquid nitrogen. Purity and quantity of every magnetically sorted T cell population were checked by analytical flow cytometry. Each sorted fraction had its genomic DNA isolated and then quantified by UV absorbance on a Nanodrop 2000c.

This sample was included in a study of shared clonotypes between healthy human individuals (dated by TCRdb to about 2020). Context from the whole study: The cohort comprised two women and a few men aged 18 to 49 years. For each donor, three plates each were used for CD4 naive and CD4 memory, two plates were used for CD8 naive, and one plate was used for CD8 memory. To estimate repertoire size and how much clonotypes are shared between individuals, the study performed deep sequencing of blood TCR repertoires from five healthy adults. To increase sequencing depth and limit assay-specific biases, TCR repertoire library preparation and sequencing were carried out by different laboratories using diverse techniques. Leukapheresis yielded between about 0.85 and 10 billion PBMCs per donor. Overall results and qualifications from the work: Sampling was restricted to blood, and TCR repertoires in tissue are likely to differ from TCR repertoires in blood. Larger estimated clonotype richness was generally found for naive subsets than for memory subsets. Because the study included only a small number of donors, the genetic and exposure-history diversity represented was limited. Across a handful of donors, roughly 5.1% of naive CD4, 3% to 3.5% of naive CD8, 2% to 2.5% of memory CD4, and 0.4% of memory CD8 clonotypes were shared. Rarefaction of sorted-subset datasets indicated incomplete sequencing despite the large sequencing depth. Pairwise subsampling led to the expectation that sequencing depth would affect the degree of clonotype sharing among donors. Compared with non-shared clonotypes, clonotypes shared by all four sorted-subset donors had higher generation probabilities.

Sequencing input: naive CD8+ T cells sorted from blood. The cell subset or site label corresponds to: CD45RA+CCR7+. The sequence is built from TRBV7-8 and TRBJ2-2; no D gene call is confident. The sequence was obtained from a man between 25 and 39 years old in good health. The CDR3 protein: CASSPLSAGELFF. The bases are TGTGCCAGCAGCCCCCTTTCCGCCGGGGAGCTGTTTTTT. The full variable domain, with segments outside the CDR3 supplied by the reference TRBV7-8 and TRBJ2-2 proteins, appears as GAGVSQSPRYKVAKRGQDVALRCDPISGHVSLFWYQQALGQGPEFLTYFQNEAQLDKSGLPSDRFFAERPEGSVSTLKIQRTQQEDSAVYLCASSPLSAGELFFGEGSRLTVL.